This TCR beta chain was profiled in a study of cytomegalovirus exposure and HLA in healthy donors. Regarding the study as a whole: The study listed 164 cytomegalovirus-associated TCR beta chains. Several top significant clusters appeared, in a later analysis, to be linked to common viral pathogens. Beyond CMV serostatus, there was no information to go on about immune exposure. Most sequenced TCRs were rare (though some public TCRs occurred in many donors).

The PCR was carried out with 60 Vbeta primers and 13 Jbeta primers. Sequencing used immunoSEQ multiplex PCR; TCRdb keeps in-frame clones, though not all of them. The sample has some 150,000 clones, around 75% seen once. This clone was counted once. What it recognizes is unknown. CDR1 is SQVTM and CDR2 is ANQGSEA in the germline V gene. V shed 4 bases and J 6 bases; nucleotides not matched to a gene: 5. The CDR3 is 12 residues long. The receptor was isolated from a woman between 40 and 50 years old in good health and CMV-seronegative. This chain connects TRBV29-1 to TRBJ1-2; 7 bases align to TRBD1. The sample comprised PBMCs. As DNA, the CDR3 is TGCAGCGTTGGAGGGGGCGGAGATGGCTACACCTTC. Translation: CSVGGGGDGYTF. Full variable domain (missing parts from reference TRBV29-1 and TRBJ1-2): SAVISQKPSRDICQRGTSLTIQCQVDSQVTMMFWYRQQPGQSLTLIATANQGSEATYESGFVIDKFPISRPNLTFSTLTVSNMSPEDSSIYLCSVGGGGDGYTFGSGTRLTVV.